Described below is a single T cell receptor beta chain sequence and its context. What it recognizes is unknown. The data derive from a study of cytomegalovirus exposure and HLA in healthy donors. A multiplex PCR was run with 60 Vbeta primers and 13 Jbeta primers. Some clones are missing from TCRdb's copy, which holds only in-frame ones; the method was immunoSEQ multiplex PCR. The top ten hold approximately 3% of the sample, which has 90,000 or so clones, approximately 80% seen once. Whole-study results and caveats: The authors assumed roughly uniform sequencing depth across donors for presence/absence analyses. Most of the CMV-associated TCR beta chains (in a later analysis) appeared to be HLA-restricted. The authors later found TCR association rates varying by HLA locus, with DRB1 most and HLA-C fewest.

This receptor was taken from a man between 25 and 39 years old in good health and CMV-seropositive. The sample was PBMCs.

CDR3 sequence: CASSLGAGTGANVLTF. As DNA, the CDR3 is TGCGCCAGCAGCTTGGGCGCAGGGACTGGGGCCAACGTCCTGACTTTC. The chain combines TRBV5-1 with TRBJ2-6; tentatively, D is TRBD1 (5 bases). The CDR3 runs 16 residues. CDR1 and CDR2 from the germline V gene are SGHRS and YFSETQ. Deletions cut 0 bases from V and 2 bases from J, with 9 bases between.